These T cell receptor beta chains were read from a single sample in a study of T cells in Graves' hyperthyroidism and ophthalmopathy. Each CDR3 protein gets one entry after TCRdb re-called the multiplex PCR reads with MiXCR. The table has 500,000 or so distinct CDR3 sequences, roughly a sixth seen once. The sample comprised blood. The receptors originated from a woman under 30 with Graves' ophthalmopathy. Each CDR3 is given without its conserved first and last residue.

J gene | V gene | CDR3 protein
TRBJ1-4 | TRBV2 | ASSVLMGQNEKLF
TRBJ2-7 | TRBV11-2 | ASTTIPGRRISSYEQY
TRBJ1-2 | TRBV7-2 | ASSSGTGGRGYT
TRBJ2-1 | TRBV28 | ASSRVHSYNEQF
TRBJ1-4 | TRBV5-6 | ASSFPGQEGKLF
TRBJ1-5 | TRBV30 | AWSVGTGGVNQPQH
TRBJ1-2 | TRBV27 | ASSLWQGRGGYT
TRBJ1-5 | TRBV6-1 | ASHLGEVSNQPRH
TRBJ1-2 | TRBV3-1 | ASSQDPGAYGYT
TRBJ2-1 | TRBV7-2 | ASSSPRGAYNEQF
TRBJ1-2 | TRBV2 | ARETVSSYGYT
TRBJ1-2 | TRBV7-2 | ASSQERGYYGYT
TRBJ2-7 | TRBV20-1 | SASGTGAYEQY
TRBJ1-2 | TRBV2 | ASSEALGDSEDYGYT
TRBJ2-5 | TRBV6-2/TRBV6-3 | ASSYSEADQETQY
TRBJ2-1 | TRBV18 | ASSRGRAAYNEQF
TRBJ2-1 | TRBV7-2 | ASGPGLGNEQF
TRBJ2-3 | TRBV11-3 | ASSGRAGETDTQY
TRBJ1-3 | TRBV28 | ASSSQQITGNTIY
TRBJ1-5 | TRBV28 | AGRAPGEGQPQH
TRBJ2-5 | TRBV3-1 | ASSPDRGPPEETQY
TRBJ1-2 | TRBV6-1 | ASSARQGIYGYT
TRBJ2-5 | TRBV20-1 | SAKPSGKETQY
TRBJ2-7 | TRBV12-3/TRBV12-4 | ASSKHRGYEQY
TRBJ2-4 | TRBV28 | ASRRPVEEERYGIQY
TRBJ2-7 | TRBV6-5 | ASSYGRNYEQY
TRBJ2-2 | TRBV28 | ASSLMGRELF
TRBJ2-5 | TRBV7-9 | ASSRPAIAGGRETQY